Listed below are T cell receptor beta chains from one sample, sequenced in a study of identical twins. In TCRdb, the 5' RACE reads were re-called with MiXCR into one record per CDR3 protein. The data show 700,000 or so distinct CDR3 sequences, with 8.6% seen just once and 0.8% to 1% held by the top ten. These same records also appear under a second study, on yellow fever vaccine responses in identical twins.

The sequenced sample consisted of PBMCs. The receptor source for this set is a woman in her late teens or twenties in good health. The CDR3 runs from the conserved cysteine through the conserved F or W. D genes are given only for firm matches. Expanded clones get a size class; other rows say once, few or many, or leave the size out.

V gene	J gene	clone size	D gene	CDR3 protein	CDR3 DNA
TRBV6-5	TRBJ1-1	NA	TRBD1	CASRRTGRNTEAFF	TGTGCCAGCAGGAGGACAGGGAGGAACACTGAAGCTTTCTTT
TRBV6-1	TRBJ2-7	few	NA	CASSVVGGSSYEQYF	TGTGCCAGCAGCGTCGTGGGCGGAAGCTCCTACGAGCAGTACTTC
TRBV19	TRBJ2-2	NA	NA	CASSKGVGANTGELFF	TGTGCCAGTAGTAAGGGGGTAGGGGCGAACACCGGGGAGCTGTTTTTT
TRBV20-1	TRBJ2-3	many	TRBD2	CSARGLWREVPDTQYF	TGCAGTGCTAGAGGGTTATGGCGGGAGGTCCCAGATACGCAGTATTTT
TRBV29-1	TRBJ1-1	NA	NA	CSAKYANTEAFF	TGCAGCGCCAAGTACGCGAACACTGAAGCTTTCTTT
TRBV7-3	TRBJ2-2	few	TRBD1	CASSLIPTPRQGTGELFF	TGTGCCAGCAGCTTAATCCCCACTCCCCGACAGGGGACCGGGGAGCTGTTTTTT
TRBV27	TRBJ2-7	few	NA	CASSLMGGFVREQYF	TGTGCCAGCAGTTTAATGGGGGGCTTTGTTCGCGAGCAGTACTTC
TRBV7-9	TRBJ2-1	few	TRBD2	CASSLMGLAGNEQFF	TGTGCCAGCAGCCTCATGGGGCTAGCGGGAAATGAGCAGTTCTTC
TRBV20-1	TRBJ1-1	few	NA	CSAKSLITTEAFF	TGCAGTGCTAAGAGTCTAATAACCACTGAAGCTTTCTTT
TRBV15	TRBJ2-7	NA	TRBD1	CATGVWGQGYEQYF	TGTGCCACCGGAGTCTGGGGACAGGGCTACGAGCAGTACTTC
TRBV7-9	TRBJ2-2	few	NA	CASSPGIPNTGELFF	TGTGCCAGCAGCCCGGGGATACCGAACACCGGGGAGCTGTTTTTT
TRBV28	TRBJ2-1	NA	TRBD2	CASSRILAGAYNEQFF	TGTGCCAGCAGCCGAATCCTAGCGGGTGCCTACAATGAGCAGTTCTTC
TRBV7-9	TRBJ1-3	many	NA	CASSPLGGNTIYF	TGTGCCAGCAGCCCGCTCGGCGGAAACACCATATATTTT
TRBV12-3/TRBV12-4	TRBJ2-3	NA	NA	CASSSNRGSDTQYF	TGTGCCAGCAGTTCAAATAGAGGATCCGATACGCAGTATTTT
TRBV29-1	TRBJ1-3	many	NA	CSVEDGRTGNTIYF	TGCAGCGTTGAGGATGGCCGGACCGGAAACACCATATATTTT
TRBV9	TRBJ2-7	NA	NA	CASSPRLESYEQYF	TGTGCCAGCAGCCCTCGACTAGAATCCTACGAGCAGTACTTC
TRBV9	TRBJ2-7	few	TRBD2	CASSVAPSGANRYF	TGTGCCAGCAGCGTAGCACCTAGCGGGGCCAACCGGTACTTC
TRBV5-1	TRBJ2-1	few	NA	CASSPRGGRNEQFF	TGCGCCAGCAGCCCCCGTGGAGGGAGGAATGAGCAGTTCTTC
TRBV10-3	TRBJ2-7	NA	NA	CAISESAKQGGYEQYF	TGTGCCATCAGTGAGTCGGCTAAACAGGGGGGGTACGAGCAGTACTTC
TRBV24-1	TRBJ1-2	NA	TRBD1	CATSDDRDGSYGYTF	TGTGCCACCAGTGATGACAGGGATGGGAGCTATGGCTACACCTTC
TRBV12-3/TRBV12-4	TRBJ2-7	few	NA	CASSLPPRYGEQYF	TGTGCCAGCAGTCTACCCCCTCGATACGGCGAGCAGTACTTC
TRBV27	TRBJ1-6	many	TRBD1	CASSTGQGLVSPLHF	TGTGCCAGCAGTACGGGACAGGGTTTGGTTTCACCCCTCCACTTT
TRBV7-9	TRBJ1-6	NA	TRBD1	CASSFLDRDGSPLHF	TGTGCCAGCAGCTTCCTGGACAGGGACGGATCACCCCTCCACTTT
TRBV6-1	TRBJ2-5	few	NA	CASSPDQALLETQYF	TGTGCCAGCAGTCCGGACCAAGCTCTACTGGAGACCCAGTACTTC
TRBV10-3	TRBJ1-4	few	NA	CAISESGPTNEKLFF	TGTGCCATCAGTGAGTCGGGACCAACTAATGAAAAACTGTTTTTT